The entry that follows covers one T cell receptor beta chain sequence. Assay: immunoSEQ multiplex PCR; the TCRdb copy retains only in-frame clones and omits some. The sample includes about 130,000 clones, roughly 91% of them seen just once. The record originates from a study of blood T cell repertoires in COVID-19. With V trimmed by 7 bases and J by 6 bases, 8 bases remained unmatched. Germline V gene data show CDR1 as SNHLY and CDR2 as FYNNEI. The CDR3 length is 13 residues. This clonotype was sampled from a man aged 60-69 years with active or convalescent COVID-19. What was sequenced was peripheral blood. The chain couples TRBV2 to TRBJ1-1, with TRBD1 identical over 7 bases. This CDR3 reads CASKRGQEAEAFF. CDR3 DNA sequence: TGTGCCAGCAAGAGGGGGCAGGAGGCTGAAGCTTTCTTT.